A selection of T cell receptor beta chains follows, all from one sample in a study of T-cell reconstitution after alpha-beta-depleted transplantation in children. One entry per CDR3 protein, called by TCRdb with MiXCR from the PCR reads. The sample has approximately 340,000 distinct CDR3 sequences; 10% are singletons. The material sequenced was PBMCs from the stem cell graft donor, taken from the stem cell graft. These receptors all come from a human donor who donated a stem cell graft to a child with acute lymphoblastic leukemia. Each CDR3 is given with its conserved first and last residue. The D gene is left open where the match is weak. Clone size, where shown, is once, few, many, or a class for clones that have expanded.

>14|many|TRBJ2-5|TRBD1|TRBV4-3
CASSQETGEETQYF
TGCGCCAGCAGCCAAGAGACAGGGGAAGAGACCCAGTACTTC
>15|few|TRBJ2-1|.|TRBV20-1
CSAADWFNSYNEQFF
TGCAGTGCTGCCGACTGGTTCAACTCCTACAATGAGCAGTTCTTC
>15|few|TRBJ2-3|TRBD2|TRBV7-7
CASSPGTSATDTQYF
TGTGCTAGCAGCCCGGGGACTAGCGCCACAGATACGCAGTATTTT
>15|few|TRBJ2-1|.|TRBV10-3
CAISDSARGIDEQFF
TGTGCCATCAGTGATTCCGCTAGGGGGATCGATGAGCAGTTCTTC
>15|.|TRBJ2-3|.|TRBV12-3/TRBV12-4
CATKYLGLDSDTQYF
TGTGCCACAAAATATCTCGGGCTAGATTCAGATACGCAGTATTTT
>14|few|TRBJ1-5|.|TRBV12-3/TRBV12-4
CASSLGQGYQPQHF
TGTGCCAGCAGTTTAGGGCAGGGTTATCAGCCCCAGCATTTT
>14|few|TRBJ2-4|TRBD1|TRBV5-6
CASSWGRTGEVRYF
TGTGCCAGCAGCTGGGGACGGACAGGGGAGGTACGGTACTTC
>13|.|TRBJ2-3|.|TRBV3-1
CASSRPNSDTQYF
TGTGCCAGCAGCCGACCGAACTCAGATACGCAGTATTTT
>14|few|TRBJ2-5|.|TRBV6-5
CASSYPERGETQYF
TGTGCCAGCAGTTACCCAGAGCGAGGGGAGACCCAGTACTTC
>14|.|TRBJ2-6|.|TRBV18
CASSPPPGANVLTF
TGTGCCAGCTCACCACCGCCAGGGGCCAACGTCCTGACTTTC
>15|large|TRBJ2-2|TRBD1|TRBV10-3
CATQGTGTNTGELFF
TGTGCCACCCAGGGGACAGGGACTAACACCGGGGAGCTGTTTTTT
>16|many|TRBJ2-1|.|TRBV29-1
CSVNGEGTPDYNEQFF
TGCAGCGTTAACGGTGAAGGGACGCCGGACTACAATGAGCAGTTCTTC
>16|few|TRBJ2-1|TRBD1|TRBV15
CATSPQSRQGGNEQFF
TGTGCCACCAGCCCACAAAGCCGACAGGGCGGGAATGAGCAGTTCTTC
>15|few|TRBJ2-1|TRBD2|TRBV7-9
CASSYIAGGDNEQFF
TGTGCCAGCAGCTATATAGCGGGAGGAGACAATGAGCAGTTCTTC
>16|few|TRBJ2-1|TRBD2|TRBV24-1
CATSDPGTSGRDEQFF
TGTGCCACCAGTGACCCCGGGACTAGCGGGAGGGATGAGCAGTTCTTC
>19|.|TRBJ2-1|TRBD1|TRBV2
CAICHPGQGAFRSYNEQFF
TGTGCCATCTGCCACCCGGGACAGGGGGCGTTTCGGTCATACAATGAGCAGTTCTTC
>15|.|TRBJ2-7|.|TRBV2
CASTFTGESSYEQYF
TGTGCCAGCACTTTTACGGGAGAAAGCTCCTACGAGCAGTACTTC
>16|few|TRBJ2-7|TRBD1|TRBV5-1
CASSVHRDRGSYEQYF
TGCGCCAGCAGCGTGCACCGGGACAGGGGTTCCTACGAGCAGTACTTC
>16|.|TRBJ2-7|.|TRBV27
CASSFLTRGTGYEQYF
TGTGCCAGCAGTTTCCTCACTAGGGGGACGGGCTACGAGCAGTACTTC
>16|.|TRBJ2-1|.|TRBV5-1
CASSLGGSAPYSEQFF
TGCGCCAGCAGCTTGGGGGGTAGCGCCCCCTACAGTGAGCAGTTCTTC
>15|few|TRBJ1-5|.|TRBV28
CASSFTESSNQPQHF
TGTGCCAGCAGTTTCACAGAGTCGAGCAATCAGCCCCAGCATTTT
>15|.|TRBJ1-5|.|TRBV6-1
CASSEASGGRQPQHF
TGTGCCAGCAGTGAGGCCAGCGGAGGGAGACAGCCCCAGCATTTT
>12|.|TRBJ1-4|.|TRBV2
CASSRSLEKLFF
TGTGCCAGCAGTCGAAGCCTAGAAAAACTGTTTTTT
>14|many|TRBJ2-3|.|TRBV7-2
CASSLGQFTDTQYF
TGTGCCAGCAGCTTAGGGCAGTTCACAGATACGCAGTATTTT
>15|few|TRBJ2-1|.|TRBV20-1
CSARDKAVSYNEQFF
TGCAGTGCTAGAGATAAAGCGGTCTCCTACAATGAGCAGTTCTTC
>16|few|TRBJ1-3|.|TRBV5-1
CASSLSSGSSGNTIYF
TGCGCCAGCAGCTTGAGCTCAGGTTCTTCTGGAAACACCATATATTTT
>16|few|TRBJ1-5|.|TRBV20-1
CSAIRGVSYSNQPQHF
TGCAGTGCCATCAGAGGGGTGAGTTATAGCAATCAGCCCCAGCATTTT
>18|many|TRBJ2-6|TRBD1|TRBV6-1
CASSLTGTGLSGANVLTF
TGTGCCAGCAGTCTAACCGGGACAGGGCTCTCTGGGGCCAACGTCCTGACTTTC
>11|.|TRBJ1-2|.|TRBV12-3/TRBV12-4
CASGEMYGYTF
TGTGCCAGCGGGGAAATGTATGGCTACACCTTC
>18|few|TRBJ2-1|TRBD2|TRBV11-2
CASSLLGLAGPAYNEQFF
TGTGCCAGCAGCCTGCTTGGACTAGCGGGGCCCGCCTACAATGAGCAGTTCTTC
>12|few|TRBJ2-5|.|TRBV29-1
CSVEEGEHTQYF
TGCAGCGTTGAAGAAGGGGAACATACCCAGTACTTC
>12|.|TRBJ2-1|TRBD1|TRBV20-1
CSAGQDLDEQFF
TGCAGTGCTGGACAGGATTTGGATGAGCAGTTCTTC
>16|few|TRBJ2-7|TRBD1|TRBV12-3/TRBV12-4
CASSAAYRDRRHEQYF
TGTGCCAGCAGTGCTGCCTATAGGGACAGGCGCCACGAGCAGTACTTC
>12|.|TRBJ2-1|.|TRBV5-1
CASSWAGVEQFF
TGCGCCAGCAGCTGGGCAGGGGTCGAGCAGTTCTTC
>14|few|TRBJ2-2|TRBD1|TRBV20-1
CSAKGQGETGELFF
TGCAGTGCCAAGGGACAGGGAGAAACCGGGGAGCTGTTTTTT
>13|few|TRBJ2-5|.|TRBV20-1
CSAKRQVQETQYF
TGCAGTGCTAAAAGACAGGTCCAAGAGACCCAGTACTTC
>15|few|TRBJ2-1|.|TRBV7-2
CASSSEGLIYNEQFF
TGTGCCAGCAGCTCAGAAGGACTTATCTACAATGAGCAGTTCTTC
>11|.|TRBJ2-2|.|TRBV29-1
CGCPRNGELFF
TGCGGCTGCCCTAGGAACGGGGAGCTGTTTTTT
>19|few|TRBJ2-6|TRBD1|TRBV27
CASSTVRDRGTSGANVLTF
TGTGCCAGCAGTACTGTCCGGGACAGGGGTACCTCTGGGGCCAACGTCCTGACTTTC
>14|few|TRBJ2-1|.|TRBV20-1
CSARGTGSYNEQFF
TGCAGTGCTAGAGGAACAGGATCCTACAATGAGCAGTTCTTC
>14|.|TRBJ1-4|TRBD1|TRBV4-1
CASSNRGPNEKLFF
TGCGCCAGCAGCAATAGGGGGCCTAATGAAAAACTGTTTTTT